A single sample is the source of the 15 T cell receptor beta chains below, sequenced in a study of cytomegalovirus exposure and HLA in healthy donors. The primer mix had 60 Vbeta and 13 Jbeta primers. Method: immunoSEQ multiplex PCR; TCRdb's copy keeps in-frame clones and lacks some. The sample records 130,000 or so clones, 55% to 75% being singletons. Sequencing input: PBMCs. The receptor source for this set is a man aged 45-65 years in good health and CMV-seropositive.

The chain links TRBV5-6 to TRBJ2-7; a possible D gene is TRBD2 (7 bases). The germline V and J ends were trimmed by 1 base and 0 bases, with 11 bases remaining between them. This CDR3 is built from 15 residues. Germline V gene data show CDR1 as SGHDT and CDR2 as YYEEEE. The CDR3 reads CASSLSRGASYEQYF. The CDR3 nucleotides are TGTGCCAGCAGCTTGTCACGGGGGGCCTCCTACGAGCAGTACTTC.

This clone was observed a handful of times. The chain uses TRBV11-2 and TRBJ2-3; 7 bases map to TRBD2. Losses at the gene ends were 1 base for V and 4 bases for J; bases not matched to a gene: 5. There are 15 residues in the CDR3. In germline, CDR1 is SGHAT, CDR2 FQNNGV. The CDR3: CASSLVSSGADTQYF. The CDR3 DNA sequence: TGTGCCAGCAGCTTAGTTTCCAGCGGGGCAGATACGCAGTATTTT. The whole variable domain, remainder taken from reference TRBV11-2 and TRBJ2-3, is EAGVAQSPRYKIIEKRQSVAFWCNPISGHATLYWYQQILGQGPKLLIQFQNNGVVDDSQLPKDRFSAERLKGVDSTLKIQPAKLEDSAVYLCASSLVSSGADTQYFGPGTRLTVL.

The J gene is TRBJ1-2, the V gene TRBV18; tentative D call: TRBD1 (6 bases). The V and J ends lost 5 bases and 4 bases respectively, with 11 bases between them. The CDR3 contains 13 residues. CDR1 KGHSH and CDR2 LQKENI come from the germline V gene. This chain's CDR3 is CASSSGHLYGYTF. Here the CDR3 DNA reads TGTGCCAGCTCATCGGGACACCTCTATGGCTACACCTTC. Full variable domain (rest looked up from reference TRBV18 and TRBJ1-2): NAGVMQNPRHLVRRRGQEARLRCSPMKGHSHVYWYRQLPEEGLKFMVYLQKENIIDESGMPKERFSAEFPKEGPSILRIQQVVRGDSAAYFCASSSGHLYGYTFGSGTRLTVV.

This clone appeared once. The chain employs TRBV5-8 and TRBJ2-1, with 7 nucleotides matching TRBD2. Germline trimming cut 4 bases from V and 0 bases from J; bases unmatched to any gene: 7. Germline CDR1 reads SGHTS; CDR2 reads YDEGEE. This CDR3 has 16 residues. The CDR3 here is CASSPTAGVSYNEQFF. The CDR3 coding sequence is TGTGCCAGCAGCCCGACCGCGGGGGTCTCCTACAATGAGCAGTTCTTC. The full variable domain, its missing parts supplied by reference TRBV5-8 and TRBJ2-1, is EAGVTQSPTHLIKTRGQQATLRCSPISGHTSVYWYQQALGLGLQFLLWYDEGEERNRGNFPPRFSGRQFPNYSSELNVNALELEDSALYLCASSPTAGVSYNEQFFGPGTRLTVL.

This chain links TRBV5-1 with TRBJ2-1; 8 bases map to TRBD2. The germline gives CDR1 SGHRS, CDR2 YFSETQ. The CDR3 consists of 16 residues. The junction had 11 bases not matched to a gene; V was cut back by 0 bases and J by 9 bases. The CDR3 spells CASSLGGAGGQIEQFF. The CDR3 bases are TGCGCCAGCAGCTTGGGGGGGGCGGGAGGACAAATTGAGCAGTTCTTC.

This clone was seen a few times. The V and J genes are TRBV4-3 and TRBJ2-4, with 8 bases matching TRBD1. CDR1 is LGHNA, CDR2 YSLEER, per germline. The CDR3 sequence is 17 residues long. The ends lost 0 bases at V and 3 bases at J; junction bases unmatched: 7. The CDR3 DNA reads TGCGCCAGCAGCCAAGAACCCCAGGGGGCGATCAAAAACATTCAGTACTTC. Protein product: CASSQEPQGAIKNIQYF.

This sequence joins TRBV5-6 and TRBJ1-3; 8 nucleotides agree with TRBD1. Germline CDR1 reads SGHDT; CDR2 reads YYEEEE. The CDR3 spans 15 residues. The trim removed 3 bases at V and 6 bases at J, leaving 8 bases unmatched. The chain's CDR3 is CASSSRGRIQNTIYF. CDR3 DNA: TGTGCCAGCAGCTCCAGGGGGCGGATTCAAAACACCATATATTTT.

The chain combines TRBV29-1 with TRBJ2-2; 9 nucleotides line up with TRBD2. The CDR3 length is 15 residues. Germline-derived CDR1 and CDR2 are SQVTM and ANQGSEA. Germline trimming cut 4 bases from V and 0 bases from J; bases unmatched to any gene: 3. The CDR3 bases are TGCAGCGTTGTGGCTAGCGGGACGAACACCGGGGAGCTGTTTTTT. It encodes CSVVASGTNTGELFF.

This clone was observed a few times. The chain is built from TRBV11-3 and TRBJ1-1, with D possibly being TRBD1 (5 bases). The CDR3 loop spans 13 amino acids. CDR1 is SGHNT and CDR2 is YENEEA in the germline V gene. Trimming left V 7 bases short and J 5 bases short, with 14 bases between. The CDR3 sequence is CASTPGGGTEAFF. CDR3 nucleotide sequence: TGTGCCAGCACCCCGGGTGGGGGGACTGAAGCTTTCTTT.

This clone has just a few counts. The genes are TRBV29-1 and TRBJ1-2; D not resolved. The germline V gene encodes CDR1 SQVTM and CDR2 ANQGSEA. Trimming took 5 bases from V and 4 from J, leaving 5 bases between them. CDR3 length equals 10 residues. The CDR3 nucleotides read TGCAGCGTTTTCGGCTATGGCTACACCTTC. It is translated as CSVFGYGYTF.

The chain links TRBV18 to TRBJ2-5, with 10 bases that match TRBD1. Germline trimming cut 1 base from V and 5 bases from J; bases unmatched to any gene: 4. Germline V gives CDR1 KGHSH, CDR2 LQKENI. This CDR3 has 15 amino acids. The CDR3 reads CASSPQTGGQETQYF. CDR3 bases: TGTGCCAGCTCACCACAGACAGGGGGCCAGGAGACCCAGTACTTC.

This clone was seen just once. The chain couples TRBV29-1 to TRBJ2-1, with D tentatively TRBD1 (6 bases). The CDR3 loop spans 15 amino acids. With 7 bases removed from V and 6 bases from J, the gap between germline ends came to 22 bases. The V gene's germline CDR1 is SQVTM and CDR2 ANQGSEA. The DNA for the CDR3 is TGCAGCGGTACACCTACAGGGATGGTGGTCAATGAGCAGTTCTTC. Amino acids: CSGTPTGMVVNEQFF.

This clone has more than one count but fewer than ten. The chain recombines TRBV7-2 with TRBJ2-2; 8 nucleotides match TRBD1. The CDR3 covers 14 residues. CDR1 and CDR2 from the germline V gene are SGHTA and FQGNSA. The ends lost 8 bases at V and 1 base at J; junction bases unmatched: 3. This CDR3 reads CASQTGVNTGELFF. The CDR3 DNA sequence: TGTGCCAGCCAGACAGGGGTGAACACCGGGGAGCTGTTTTTT.

The V and J genes are TRBV19 and TRBJ2-5; D remains unclear. Germline values: CDR1 LNHDA, CDR2 SQIVND (reference sequence). Trimming took off 6 bases at V and 5 bases at J, with 13 bases between the two ends. The CDR3 sequence is 13 residues long. The CDR3 region has the DNA TGTGCCAGTAGCCCCCACTCACTGGAGACCCAGTACTTC. Protein product: CASSPHSLETQYF.

In DNA, the CDR3 is TGTGCCAGCAGCCCAGAGAGGGCCGTGGGCTACAATGAGCAGTTCTTC. Translated: CASSPERAVGYNEQFF. The rearrangement uses TRBV7-9 and TRBJ2-1, with D possibly matching TRBD2 (5 bases). The CDR3 contains 16 residues. The V end was cut by 5 bases, the J end by 3 bases, with 17 bases between. Germline V lookup: CDR1 SEHNR, CDR2 FQNEAQ (reference sequence).